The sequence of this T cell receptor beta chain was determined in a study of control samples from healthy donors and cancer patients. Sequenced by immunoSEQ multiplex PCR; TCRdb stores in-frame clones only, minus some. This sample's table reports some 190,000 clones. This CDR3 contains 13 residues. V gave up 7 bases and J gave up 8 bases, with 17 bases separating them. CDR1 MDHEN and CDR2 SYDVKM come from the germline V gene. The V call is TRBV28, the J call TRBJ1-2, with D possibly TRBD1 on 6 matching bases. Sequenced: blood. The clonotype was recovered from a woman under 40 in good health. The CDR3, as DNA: TGTGCCAGCACCATTTTCAGGGGCTACGGCTACACCTTC. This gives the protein CASTIFRGYGYTF.